Detailed here is one T cell receptor (beta chain). Its antigen is not known. Other DNA sequences within the sample encode an identical CDR3. Data came from immunoSEQ multiplex PCR; TCRdb stores just in-frame clones and leaves some out. The profile shows about 120,000 clones, approximately 90% of them singletons. This entry comes from a study of graft-versus-host responses after intestinal transplantation. As for the study in general: Transplantation in recipients was multivisceral, liver-intestinal, or isolated intestinal. Anti-thymocyte globulin was used for induction in all recipients, who then took tacrolimus and steroids for about 3 years. Study findings and constraints: The highest levels of circulating GvH clones went along with early declines in HvG clones after transplant. There were GvH clones found in recipient marrow, and some of them appeared first in ileum or blood.

Per the germline V gene, CDR1 is DFQATT and CDR2 is SNEGSKA (reference sequence). The V gene lost 6 bases and the J gene lost 6 bases, with 6 bases spanning the gap. The CDR3 is 10 residues long. The input for sequencing was unstimulated CD4+ T cells sorted from spleen or lymph node cells, taken before intestinal transplant. The chain recombines TRBV20-1 with TRBJ2-1, with D maybe TRBD2 (5 bases). The sequence derives from a human donor who received an intestinal transplant. CDR3 loop: CSAAGNEQFF. The CDR3 bases are TGCAGTGCCGCGGGCAATGAGCAGTTCTTC.